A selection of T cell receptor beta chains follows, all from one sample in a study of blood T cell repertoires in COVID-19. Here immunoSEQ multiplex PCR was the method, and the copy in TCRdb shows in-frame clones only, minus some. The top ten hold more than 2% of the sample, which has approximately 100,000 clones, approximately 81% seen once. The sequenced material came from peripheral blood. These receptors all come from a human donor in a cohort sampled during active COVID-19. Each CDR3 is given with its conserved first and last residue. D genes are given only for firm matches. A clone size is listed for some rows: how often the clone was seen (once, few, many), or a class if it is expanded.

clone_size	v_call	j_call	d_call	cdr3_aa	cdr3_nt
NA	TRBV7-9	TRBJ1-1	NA	CASSLDSNTEAFF	TGTGCCAGCAGCTTAGACTCGAACACTGAAGCTTTCTTT
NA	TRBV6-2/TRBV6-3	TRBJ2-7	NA	CASSYSRQYEQYF	TGTGCCAGCAGTTACTCCAGACAGTACGAGCAGTACTTC
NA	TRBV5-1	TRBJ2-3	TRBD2	CASSLGTSGGSTDTQYF	TGCGCCAGCAGCTTGGGGACTAGCGGGGGTAGCACAGATACGCAGTATTTT
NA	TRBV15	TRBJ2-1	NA	CATSLVGLTLYNEQFF	TGTGCCACCAGCTTAGTAGGACTAACCCTTTACAATGAGCAGTTCTTC
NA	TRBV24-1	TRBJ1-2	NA	CATSKQGSGYTF	TGTGCCACCTCAAAACAGGGAAGTGGCTACACCTTC
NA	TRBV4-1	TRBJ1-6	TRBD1	CASSQEGTAVLSYNSPLHF	TGCGCCAGCAGCCAAGAAGGGACAGCAGTCCTCTCCTATAATTCACCCCTCCACTTT
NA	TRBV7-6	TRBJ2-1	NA	CASSFTGTGGYNEQFF	TGTGCCAGCAGCTTCACCGGGACTGGGGGCTACAATGAGCAGTTCTTC
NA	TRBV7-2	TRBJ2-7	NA	CASSLDTIQSEQYF	TGTGCCAGCAGCTTAGATACTATTCAAAGCGAGCAGTACTTC
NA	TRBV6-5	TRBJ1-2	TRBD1	CASAGTDNYGYTF	TGTGCCAGCGCCGGGACAGATAACTATGGCTACACCTTC
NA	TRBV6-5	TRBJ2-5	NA	CASTLTPTVETQYF	TGTGCCAGCACCCTCACTCCGACAGTAGAGACCCAGTACTTC
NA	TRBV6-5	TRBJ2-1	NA	CASTGWNEQFF	TGTGCCAGCACAGGGTGGAATGAGCAGTTCTTC
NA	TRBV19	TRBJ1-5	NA	CALGGLSNQPQHF	TGTGCTCTGGGGGGGCTTAGCAATCAGCCCCAGCATTTT
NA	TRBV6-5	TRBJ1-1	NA	CASSYIGGSGTEAFF	TGTGCCAGCAGTTACATCGGGGGGTCGGGCACTGAAGCTTTCTTT
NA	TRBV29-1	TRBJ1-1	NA	CSVVQGWAEAFF	TGCAGCGTTGTACAGGGATGGGCTGAAGCTTTCTTT
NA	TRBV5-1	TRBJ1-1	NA	CASSLAVVNTEAFF	TGCGCCAGCAGCCTTGCGGTTGTGAACACTGAAGCTTTCTTT
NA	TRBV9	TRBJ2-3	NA	CASSADRDTQYF	TGTGCCAGCAGCGCGGACAGAGATACGCAGTATTTT
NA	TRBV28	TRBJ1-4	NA	CASKSGRRDEKLFF	TGTGCCAGCAAGTCCGGGAGACGGGATGAAAAACTGTTTTTT
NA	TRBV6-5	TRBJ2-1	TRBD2	CASSSGSSYNEQFF	TGTGCCAGCAGTAGCGGGAGCTCCTACAATGAGCAGTTCTTC
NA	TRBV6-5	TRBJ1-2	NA	CASRDRSRGNYGYTF	TGTGCCAGCCGGGATCGTTCACGTGGGAACTATGGCTACACCTTC
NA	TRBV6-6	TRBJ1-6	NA	CASSYSEYNSPLHF	TGTGCCAGCAGTTACTCAGAGTATAATTCACCCCTCCACTTT
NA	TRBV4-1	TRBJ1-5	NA	CASSEFTGSNQPQHF	TGCGCCAGCAGCGAATTTACAGGGAGCAATCAGCCCCAGCATTTT
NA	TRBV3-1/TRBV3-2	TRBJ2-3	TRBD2	CASSLERGSSTDTQYF	TGTGCCAGCAGCCTCGAGCGGGGCTCTAGCACAGATACGCAGTATTTT
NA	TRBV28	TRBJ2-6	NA	CASSWGPTVISGANVLTF	TGTGCCAGCAGTTGGGGGCCAACGGTCATATCTGGGGCCAACGTCCTGACTTTC
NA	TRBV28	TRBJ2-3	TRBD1	CASSLWGRGTDTQYF	TGTGCCAGCAGTTTATGGGGCAGGGGGACAGATACGCAGTATTTT
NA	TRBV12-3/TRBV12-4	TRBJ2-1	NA	CASSLPDNEQFF	TGTGCCAGCAGTTTACCGGACAATGAGCAGTTCTTC
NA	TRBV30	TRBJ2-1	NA	CAWSPSRERQFF	TGTGCCTGGAGTCCGTCGAGGGAGAGGCAGTTCTTC
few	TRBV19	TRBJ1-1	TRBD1	CASSKQTGVNTEAFF	TGTGCCAGTAGCAAACAGACAGGGGTTAACACTGAAGCTTTCTTT
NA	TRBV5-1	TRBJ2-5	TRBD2	CASSFSGSWETQYF	TGCGCCAGCAGCTTTAGCGGGAGTTGGGAGACCCAGTACTTC
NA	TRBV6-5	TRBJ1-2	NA	CASSRGGGLGYTF	TGTGCCAGCAGCCGAGGGGGGGGGCTCGGCTACACCTTC
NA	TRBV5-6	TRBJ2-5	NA	CASSFWRVETQYF	TGTGCCAGCAGCTTCTGGAGAGTAGAGACCCAGTACTTC
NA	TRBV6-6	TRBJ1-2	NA	CASSQTGSSYGYTF	TGTGCCAGCAGCCAGACAGGCTCCTCCTATGGCTACACCTTC
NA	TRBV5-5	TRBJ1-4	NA	CASSLVSVEKLFF	TGTGCCAGCAGCTTGGTGTCAGTCGAAAAACTGTTTTTT
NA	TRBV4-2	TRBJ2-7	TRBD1	CASSQDLTGVRYEQYF	TGTGCCAGCAGCCAAGATCTGACAGGGGTCCGGTACGAGCAGTACTTC
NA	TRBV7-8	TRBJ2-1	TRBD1	CASSLTQGAPLGEQFF	TGTGCCAGCAGCTTAACTCAGGGGGCGCCCCTAGGTGAGCAGTTCTTC
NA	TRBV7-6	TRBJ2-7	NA	CASSSSTGYEQYF	TGTGCCAGCAGCTCCTCGACTGGCTACGAGCAGTACTTC
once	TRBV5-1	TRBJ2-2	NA	CASSLGAGAANTGELFF	TGCGCCAGCAGCTTGGGGGCAGGGGCCGCTAACACCGGGGAGCTGTTTTTT
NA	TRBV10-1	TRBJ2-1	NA	CASSESSGYNEQFF	TGCGCCAGCAGTGAGTCTAGCGGCTACAATGAGCAGTTCTTC
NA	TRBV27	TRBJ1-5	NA	CASKPRGGTALNQPQHF	TGTGCCAGCAAGCCACGGGGGGGAACAGCCCTCAATCAGCCCCAGCATTTT
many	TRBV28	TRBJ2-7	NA	CAHTPDRNKPYEQYF	TGTGCCCATACCCCCGACAGGAATAAACCCTACGAGCAGTACTTC
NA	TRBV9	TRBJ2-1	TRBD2	CASSVEAGGREEQFF	TGTGCCAGCAGCGTAGAAGCGGGGGGCCGGGAGGAGCAGTTCTTC
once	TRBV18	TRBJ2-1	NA	CASSPGGLYVEQFF	TGTGCCAGCTCACCGGGGGGACTCTACGTAGAGCAGTTCTTC
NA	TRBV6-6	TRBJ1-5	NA	CASSYPEDNQPQHF	TGTGCCAGCAGTTACCCCGAGGACAATCAGCCCCAGCATTTT
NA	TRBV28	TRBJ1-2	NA	CASSSGARSYGYTF	TGTGCCAGCAGTTCAGGGGCCAGAAGCTATGGCTACACCTTC
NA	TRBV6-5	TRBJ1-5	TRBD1	CASRPRQGYQPQHF	TGTGCCAGCAGACCAAGACAGGGATATCAGCCCCAGCATTTT
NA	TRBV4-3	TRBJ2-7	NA	CASSQGATALTYEQYF	TGCGCCAGCAGCCAAGGGGCGACAGCATTGACCTACGAGCAGTACTTC
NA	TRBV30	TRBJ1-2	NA	CAWNVARRTGPGWNYGYTF	TGTGCCTGGAATGTAGCGCGTCGAACAGGGCCCGGGTGGAACTATGGCTACACCTTC
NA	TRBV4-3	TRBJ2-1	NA	CASSQEPRAKWDEQFF	TGCGCCAGCAGCCAAGAGCCCAGGGCCAAGTGGGATGAGCAGTTCTTC
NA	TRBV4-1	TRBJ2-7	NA	CASSQVIQRKGSYEQYF	TGCGCCAGCAGCCAAGTGATCCAGCGGAAAGGCTCCTACGAGCAGTACTTC
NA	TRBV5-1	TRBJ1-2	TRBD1	CASSPSTLGTGVYGYTF	TGCGCCAGCAGCCCCAGCACCCTCGGGACAGGGGTCTATGGCTACACCTTC
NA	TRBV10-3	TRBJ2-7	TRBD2	CAISDAGGGSEQYF	TGTGCCATCAGTGACGCGGGGGGTGGGTCCGAGCAGTACTTC
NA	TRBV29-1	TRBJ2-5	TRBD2	CSASGSASGRQETQYF	TGCAGCGCCTCAGGGTCGGCTAGCGGGAGACAAGAGACCCAGTACTTC
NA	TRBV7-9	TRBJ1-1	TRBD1	CASSGQGGTEAFF	TGTGCCAGCAGCGGACAGGGGGGTACTGAAGCTTTCTTT
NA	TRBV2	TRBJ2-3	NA	CASSPFPDTQYF	TGTGCCAGCAGTCCGTTCCCAGATACGCAGTATTTT
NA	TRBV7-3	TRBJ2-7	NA	CASSLGGGSSYEQYF	TGTGCCAGCAGCTTGGGAGGAGGGAGCTCCTACGAGCAGTACTTC
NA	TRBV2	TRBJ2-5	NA	CASSVSLQQETQYF	TGTGCCAGCAGTGTTTCGTTACAGCAAGAGACCCAGTACTTC
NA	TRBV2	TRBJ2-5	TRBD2	CASSAGLAGSRGETQYF	TGTGCCAGCAGTGCTGGACTAGCGGGATCTCGGGGGGAGACCCAGTACTTC
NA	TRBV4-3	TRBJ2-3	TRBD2	CASSQDPPRPGGFTDTQYF	TGCGCCAGCAGCCAAGATCCCCCCCGACCGGGGGGATTCACAGATACGCAGTATTTT
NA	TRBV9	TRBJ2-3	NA	CASSAEGADTDTQYF	TGTGCCAGCAGCGCGGAGGGGGCGGACACAGATACGCAGTATTTT
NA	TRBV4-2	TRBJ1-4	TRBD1	CASSQESVDRVLNEKLFF	TGTGCCAGCAGCCAAGAAAGCGTAGACAGGGTGCTTAATGAAAAACTGTTTTTT
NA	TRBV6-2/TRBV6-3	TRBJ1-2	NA	CASSSGQIYGYTF	TGTGCCAGCAGCTCCGGACAGATCTATGGCTACACCTTC